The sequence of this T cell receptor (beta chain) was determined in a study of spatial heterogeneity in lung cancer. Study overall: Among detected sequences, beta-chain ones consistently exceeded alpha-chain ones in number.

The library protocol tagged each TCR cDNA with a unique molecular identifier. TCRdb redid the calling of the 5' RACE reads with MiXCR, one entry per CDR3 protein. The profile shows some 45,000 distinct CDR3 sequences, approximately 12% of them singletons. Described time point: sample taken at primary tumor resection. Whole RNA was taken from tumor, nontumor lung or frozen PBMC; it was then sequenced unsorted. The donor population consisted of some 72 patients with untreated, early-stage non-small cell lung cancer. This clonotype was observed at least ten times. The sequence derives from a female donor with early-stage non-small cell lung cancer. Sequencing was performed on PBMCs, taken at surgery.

CDR3 sequence reads: CASRRTVDQPQHF. Written as DNA, the CDR3 is TGTGCCAGCAGGAGGACAGTTGATCAGCCCCAGCATTTT. The V call is TRBV6-1, the J call TRBJ1-5; a weak D match, TRBD1 (6 bases). This CDR3 has 13 amino acids. From germline, CDR1 is MNHNS and CDR2 SASEGT. Trimming pared 6 bases from V and 5 bases from J, leaving 11 bases between.